This note documents a single T cell receptor beta chain sequence. The CDR3 has 13 amino acids. Germline CDR1 and CDR2: SGHAT and FQNNGV. The sample is drawn from a study of tumor-infiltrating lymphocytes in primary liver carcinoma. TCR beta cDNA was reverse-transcribed from about 550 ng of total RNA. The reaction used a constant-region primer and ProtoScript II reverse transcriptase. For TCR beta, libraries were produced by three nested multiplex PCR rounds using slightly modified ARM-PCR. The opening two PCR rounds, around 10 cycles each, paired TRBV1-TRBV30 forward primers with a C-beta reverse primer. One entry per CDR3 protein results from TCRdb running MiXCR on the multiplex PCR reads. The table has about 97,000 distinct CDR3 sequences, approximately 70% seen once. The roughly 20-34 mg bulk tissue piece was not sorted before simultaneous RNA and DNA extraction.

The sample taken for sequencing was liver tumor tissue from sampling region 2. Regarding subset: tumor region T2, inferior pole. The chain has TRBV11-2 and TRBJ2-7; 8 bases fit TRBD1. The origin of this receptor is a woman aged 60-75 years with primary liver carcinoma and hepatitis B virus infection. In DNA, the CDR3 is TGTGTCAGAAGCTCAGGGGGCGGCTTAGAGCAGTACTTC. Its translation: CVRSSGGGLEQYF.